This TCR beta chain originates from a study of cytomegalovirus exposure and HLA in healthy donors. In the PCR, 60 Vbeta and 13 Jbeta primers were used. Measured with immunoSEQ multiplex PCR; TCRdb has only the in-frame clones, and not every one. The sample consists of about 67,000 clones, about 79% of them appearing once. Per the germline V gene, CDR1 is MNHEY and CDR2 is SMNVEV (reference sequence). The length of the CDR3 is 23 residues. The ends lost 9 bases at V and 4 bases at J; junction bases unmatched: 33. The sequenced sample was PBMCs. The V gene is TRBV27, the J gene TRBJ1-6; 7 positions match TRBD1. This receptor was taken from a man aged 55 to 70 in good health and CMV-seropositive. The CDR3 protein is CASDTFGKTGCPAGPFYNSPLHF. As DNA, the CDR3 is TGTGCCAGTGACACGTTTGGAAAGACAGGGTGTCCCGCCGGCCCCTTTTATAATTCACCCCTCCACTTT.